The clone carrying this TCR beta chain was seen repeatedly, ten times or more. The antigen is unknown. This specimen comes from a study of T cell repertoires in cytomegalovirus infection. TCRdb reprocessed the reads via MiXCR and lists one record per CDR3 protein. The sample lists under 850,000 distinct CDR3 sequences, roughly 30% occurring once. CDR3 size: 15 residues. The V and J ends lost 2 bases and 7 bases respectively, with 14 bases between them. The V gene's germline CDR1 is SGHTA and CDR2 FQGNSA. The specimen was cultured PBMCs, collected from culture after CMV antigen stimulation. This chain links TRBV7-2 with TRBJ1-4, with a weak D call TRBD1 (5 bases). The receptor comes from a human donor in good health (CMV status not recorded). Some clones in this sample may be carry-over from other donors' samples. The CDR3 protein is CASSLFSTGGEKLFF. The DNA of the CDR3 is TGTGCCAGCAGCTTATTCTCCACAGGAGGTGAAAAACTGTTTTTT.